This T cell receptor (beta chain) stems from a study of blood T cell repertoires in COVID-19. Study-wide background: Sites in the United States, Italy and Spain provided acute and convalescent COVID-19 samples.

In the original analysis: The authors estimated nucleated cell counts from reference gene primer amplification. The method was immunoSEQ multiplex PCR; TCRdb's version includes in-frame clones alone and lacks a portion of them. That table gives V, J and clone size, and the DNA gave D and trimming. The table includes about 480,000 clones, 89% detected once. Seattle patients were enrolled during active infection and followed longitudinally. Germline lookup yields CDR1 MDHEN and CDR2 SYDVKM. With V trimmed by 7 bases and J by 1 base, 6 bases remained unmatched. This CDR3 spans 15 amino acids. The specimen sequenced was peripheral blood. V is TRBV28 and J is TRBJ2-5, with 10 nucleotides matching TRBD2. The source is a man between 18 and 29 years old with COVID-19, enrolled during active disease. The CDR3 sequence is CASTRTSGSQETQYF. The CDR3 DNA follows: TGTGCCAGCACCCGGACTAGCGGATCCCAAGAGACCCAGTACTTC.